This TCR beta chain was recorded in a study of blood T cell repertoires in COVID-19. Study background: COVID-19 samples from acute and convalescent phases originated in the United States, Italy and Spain. T cells, B-cell-depleted T cells, or PBMCs supplied cDNA or gDNA.

Enrollees, about 18 to 89 years old, lived in about two dozen US areas. Cohorts were based on clinical histories the participants reported. Clones were sequenced by immunoSEQ multiplex PCR, and TCRdb holds only the in-frame ones, with some missing. The sample includes about 220,000 clones, roughly 85% of them seen just once. This CDR3 comprises 15 residues. The junction had 2 bases not matched to a gene; V was cut back by 2 bases and J by 3 bases. Germline V CDR1 and CDR2: SGDLS, YYNGEE. This clone was seen a single time. Sequenced input: PBMCs or T cells enriched from blood (not recorded which). This receptor was identified in a woman between 40 and 50 years old with acute COVID-19. The gene calls are TRBV9 and TRBJ2-3, with TRBD2 matching 11 bases. CDR3 sequence reads: CASSVSGGVTDTQYF. The DNA of the CDR3 is TGTGCCAGCAGCGTTAGCGGGGGGGTGACAGATACGCAGTATTTT.